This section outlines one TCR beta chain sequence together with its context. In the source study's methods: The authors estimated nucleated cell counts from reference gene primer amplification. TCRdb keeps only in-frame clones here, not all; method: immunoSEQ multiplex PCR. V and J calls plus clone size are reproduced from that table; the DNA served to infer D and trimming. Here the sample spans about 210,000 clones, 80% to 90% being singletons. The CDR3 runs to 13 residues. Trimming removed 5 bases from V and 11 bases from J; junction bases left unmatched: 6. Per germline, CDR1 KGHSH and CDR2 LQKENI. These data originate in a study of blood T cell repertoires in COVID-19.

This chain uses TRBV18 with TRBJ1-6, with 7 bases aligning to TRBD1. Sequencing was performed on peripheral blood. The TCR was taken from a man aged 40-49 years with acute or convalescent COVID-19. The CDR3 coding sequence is TGTGCCAGCTCATCAGGACAGGATGCACCCCTCCACTTT. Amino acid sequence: CASSSGQDAPLHF.